What follows describes a single T cell receptor beta chain. This clone was recorded once. What antigen it recognizes has not been identified. Per-base qualities were not stored, and no clone one base away is much larger. Using the deep immunoSEQ assay, TCR CDR3 regions were amplified from genomic DNA by multiplex PCR. Extracted genomic DNA from each cell subset was distributed evenly across all wells of several immunoSEQ 96-well plates, and each plate was treated as a replicate. For sorted subsets, around 200 ng genomic DNA, equal to about 30,000 T cell genomes, was loaded into each replicate PCR. Purified libraries were quantified with a Qubit 3.0 fluorometer, sized on a Bioanalyzer 2100, and re-quantified with the KAPA Library Quantification kit. Every immunoSEQ 96-well plate was sequenced on a dedicated single-read 150-cycle Illumina NextSeq 550 flow cell. Per the source publication's procedure: Because only junctional sequences without quality scores were contained in the immunoSEQ output, filtering matching that applied to full-length reads could not be performed. Sequences were annotated with PyIR, a Python wrapper for IgBLAST v1.9, and V/J genes and CDR3 were assigned using IMGT germline references. Any read was removed if the V/J assignment was weak (E-value above 1e-6), the CDR3 was missing, or the read contained stop codons, out-of-frame junctions, or ambiguous translated residues. A V3J clonotype was defined by an identical inferred V gene, J gene, and CDR3 amino acid sequence. The percentage overlap between two repertoires was calculated by dividing the number of shared unique clonotypes by the size of the smaller repertoire. Three approaches were used to assess repertoire richness: RTK rarefaction, the Chao1 estimator, and Recon v2.1 estimates of unobserved clonotypes. Generation probabilities were computed with OLGA for all TCRbeta clonotypes obtained by the gDNA method from a few donors. TCRdb holds this immuneACCESS table with in-frame rearrangements only. Some clones are missing; in checked studies, unresolved V genes explain under half, and the rest has no known cause. V, J and clone size derive from that table, while D and trimming were established from the DNA sequence. This sample lists a few million clones; about nine tenths were detected once. Of the sample, 0.37% falls within the top ten clones.

This entry comes from a study of shared clonotypes between healthy human individuals (dated by TCRdb to 2019 to 2021). As for the study more broadly: A few men and a couple of women, aged 18 to 49 years, made up the cohort. For each donor, CD4 naive and CD4 memory were each run on three plates, CD8 naive on two plates, and CD8 memory on one plate. Blood TCR repertoires of five healthy adults were deeply sequenced to estimate repertoire size and the extent of clonotype sharing between individuals. Different laboratories and diverse techniques were used to prepare libraries and sequence TCR repertoires, to increase sequencing depth and limit assay-specific biases. Between about 0.85 and 9.5 billion PBMCs per donor were obtained by leukapheresis.

The donors were healthy, HIV-negative adults with no recently reported acute infections or vaccinations. Every donor was a Caucasian adult living in Nashville, Tennessee, USA. CD4+ T cells were enriched by magnetic negative selection, after which naive cells were positively selected on CD45RA and the negative fraction was taken as the memory subset. After blood collection by leukapheresis, PBMCs were isolated using Ficoll-Histopaque density gradient centrifugation and then cryopreserved in the vapor phase of liquid nitrogen. Analytical flow cytometry was used to check the purity and quantity of every magnetically sorted T cell population. Genomic DNA was isolated from each sorted fraction and quantified by UV absorbance on a Nanodrop 2000c. Taken from cysteine to phenylalanine, the CDR3 has 14 residues. Solely the CDR3 DNA is kept, with 42 bases framed from the first base. Compared with germline, V lacks 7 bases and J lacks 9 bases; bases without a gene match: 11. Via the germline V gene, CDR1 is SNHLY and CDR2 FYNNEI.

What the study reported, not specific to this receptor: The small number of donors limited the genetic and exposure-history diversity represented. Compared with non-shared clonotypes, clonotypes shared by all four sorted-subset donors had higher generation probabilities. Pairwise subsampling led to the expectation that sequencing depth would affect the degree of clonotype sharing among donors. Across a few donors, around 5% of naive CD4, around 3.3% of naive CD8, 2.3% of memory CD4, and approximately 0.42% of memory CD8 clonotypes were shared. Incomplete sequencing was indicated by rarefaction of sorted-subset datasets, despite the large sequencing depth. Naive subsets generally had larger estimated clonotype richness than memory subsets did. Sampling was limited to blood, and TCR repertoires in tissue likely differ from TCR repertoires in blood.

This clonotype was sampled from a man between 18 and 35 years old in good health. Some clones in this sample may be carry-over from other donors' samples. The V gene is TRBV2 and the J gene is TRBJ1-5; 8 central bases correspond to TRBD1. Material for sequencing was naive CD4+ T cells from PBMCs. Sample cell subset or site, as interpreted from the label and publication: CD45RA+ positively selected. The bases read TGTGCCAGCACTTCCCAGGGGGCTAACGGGCCCCAGCATTTT. Its product reads: CASTSQGANGPQHF.